This T cell receptor (beta chain) was obtained from a study of blood T cells in healthy people across ages. Primed by a sample-barcoded 5' primer and a J-beta primer mix, a second PCR proceeded for roughly 6 to 12 cycles. Tags on each cDNA molecule came from a template-switch adaptor with 12 random nucleotides. TCRdb fed the 5' RACE reads into MiXCR, producing one record per CDR3 protein. Among over a million distinct CDR3 sequences listed, around 59% were seen once. Overall study results and limits: Roughly linear declines in TCR beta diversity per million T cells occurred with age.

This CDR3 has 14 residues. Germline loops: CDR1 SEHNR, CDR2 FQNEAQ (reference sequence). Trimming pared 1 base from V and 6 bases from J, leaving 13 bases between. This clonotype appeared a few times. Its matching antigen is unknown. At least 5.5 micrograms of total RNA were extracted per sample. The rearrangement links TRBV7-9 to TRBJ2-7; D possibly corresponds to TRBD2 (5 bases). Specimen: blood. This receptor was obtained from a man between 18 and 29 years old in good health. The CDR3 reads CASSLGGLEVEQYF. For the CDR3, the DNA is TGTGCCAGCAGCTTAGGAGGGTTGGAGGTCGAGCAGTACTTC.